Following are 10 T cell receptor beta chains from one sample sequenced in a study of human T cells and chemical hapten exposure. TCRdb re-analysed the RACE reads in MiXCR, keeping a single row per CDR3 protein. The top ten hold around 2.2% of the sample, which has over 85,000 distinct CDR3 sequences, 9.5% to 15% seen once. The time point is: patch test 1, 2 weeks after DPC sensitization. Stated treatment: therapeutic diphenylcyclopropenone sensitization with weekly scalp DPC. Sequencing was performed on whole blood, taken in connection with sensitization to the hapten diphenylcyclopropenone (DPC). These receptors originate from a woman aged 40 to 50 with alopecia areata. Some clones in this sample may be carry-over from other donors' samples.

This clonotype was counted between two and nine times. CDR3 amino acids: CASSLMGADTEAFF. CDR3 nucleotide sequence: TGTGCCAGCAGCTTAATGGGGGCGGACACTGAAGCTTTCTTT. The V and J genes are TRBV7-9 and TRBJ1-1, with D possibly being TRBD1 (6 bases). The V end was cut by 2 bases, the J end by 3 bases, with 10 bases between. The CDR3 has 14 amino acids. Germline-derived CDR1 and CDR2 are SEHNR and FQNEAQ (reference sequence).

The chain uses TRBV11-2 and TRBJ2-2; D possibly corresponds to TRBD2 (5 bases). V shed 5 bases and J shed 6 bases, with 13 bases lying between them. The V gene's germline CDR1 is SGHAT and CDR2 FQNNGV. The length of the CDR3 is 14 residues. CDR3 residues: CASSPLGVAGELFF. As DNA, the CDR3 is TGTGCCAGCAGCCCGTTGGGAGTGGCCGGGGAGCTGTTTTTT. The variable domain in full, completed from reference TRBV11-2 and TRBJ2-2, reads EAGVAQSPRYKIIEKRQSVAFWCNPISGHATLYWYQQILGQGPKLLIQFQNNGVVDDSQLPKDRFSAERLKGVDSTLKIQPAKLEDSAVYLCASSPLGVAGELFFGEGSRLTVL.

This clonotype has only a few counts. CDR3 DNA: TGTGCCAGCAGCCAAGAGACATGGTACCAAGAGACCCAGTACTTC. Translating gives CASSQETWYQETQYF. The V and J genes are TRBV3-1 and TRBJ2-5; D unclear. There are 15 residues in the CDR3. Trimming pared 0 bases from V and 0 bases from J, leaving 8 bases between. Germline V gives CDR1 LGHDT, CDR2 YNNKEL (reference sequence).

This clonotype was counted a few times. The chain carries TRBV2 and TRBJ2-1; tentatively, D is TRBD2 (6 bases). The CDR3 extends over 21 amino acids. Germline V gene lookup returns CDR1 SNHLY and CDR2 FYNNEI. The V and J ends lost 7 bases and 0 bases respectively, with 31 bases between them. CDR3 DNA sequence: TGTGCCAGCAAGTCACGCGCTGGCGGGGCTCGGACCCGCAGCTCCTACAATGAGCAGTTCTTC. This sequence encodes CASKSRAGGARTRSSYNEQFF. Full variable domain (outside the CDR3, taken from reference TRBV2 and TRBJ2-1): EPEVTQTPSHQVTQMGQEVILRCVPISNHLYFYWYRQILGQKVEFLVSFYNNEISEKSEIFDDQFSVERPDGSNFTLKIRSTKLEDSAMYFCASKSRAGGARTRSSYNEQFFGPGTRLTVL.

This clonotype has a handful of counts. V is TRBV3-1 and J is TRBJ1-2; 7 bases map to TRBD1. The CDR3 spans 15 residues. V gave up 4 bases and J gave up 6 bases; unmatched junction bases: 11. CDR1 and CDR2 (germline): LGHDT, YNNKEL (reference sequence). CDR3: CASSPTPDRVDGYTF. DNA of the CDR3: TGTGCCAGCAGCCCCACCCCTGACAGGGTGGATGGCTACACCTTC.

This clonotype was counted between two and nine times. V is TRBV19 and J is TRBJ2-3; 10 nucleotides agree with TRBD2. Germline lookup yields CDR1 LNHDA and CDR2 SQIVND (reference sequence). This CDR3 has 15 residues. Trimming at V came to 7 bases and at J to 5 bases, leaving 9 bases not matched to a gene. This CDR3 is CASTPSGRAGDTQYF. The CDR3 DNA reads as TGTGCCAGTACCCCCAGCGGGAGGGCCGGAGATACGCAGTATTTT.

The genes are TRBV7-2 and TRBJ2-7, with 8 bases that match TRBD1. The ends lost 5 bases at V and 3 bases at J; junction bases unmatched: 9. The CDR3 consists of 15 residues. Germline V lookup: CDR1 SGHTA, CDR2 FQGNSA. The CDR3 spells CASSTQGQVVYEQYF. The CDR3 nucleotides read TGTGCCAGCAGCACCCAGGGACAGGTAGTCTACGAGCAGTACTTC.

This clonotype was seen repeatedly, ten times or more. The CDR3 reads CASSLDSDTQYF. CDR3 DNA sequence: TGTGCCAGCAGCTTAGACTCTGATACGCAGTATTTT. The chain combines TRBV7-9 with TRBJ2-3; D not certain. Trimming left V 1 base short and J 6 bases short, with 5 bases between. Germline lookup yields CDR1 SEHNR and CDR2 FQNEAQ (reference sequence). The CDR3 is 12 residues long. The variable domain in full, with the rest retrieved from reference TRBV7-9 and TRBJ2-3, is DTGVSQNPRHKITKRGQNVTFRCDPISEHNRLYWYRQTLGQGPEFLTYFQNEAQLEKSRLLSDRFSAERPKGSFSTLEIQRTEQGDSAMYLCASSLDSDTQYFGPGTRLTVL.

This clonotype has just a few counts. CDR3 sequence reads: CASSPGHQSGANVLTF. In nucleotides, the CDR3 is TGCGCCAGCAGCCCGGGACATCAGTCTGGGGCCAACGTCCTGACTTTC. The chain uses TRBV5-1 and TRBJ2-6; maybe TRBD1 (6 bases). Trimming left V 4 bases short and J 1 base short, with 12 bases between. CDR3 size: 16 residues. Germline lookup yields CDR1 SGHRS and CDR2 YFSETQ. Using reference TRBV5-1 and TRBJ2-6 for the parts outside the CDR3, the full variable domain is KAGVTQTPRYLIKTRGQQVTLSCSPISGHRSVSWYQQTPGQGLQFLFEYFSETQRNKGNFPGRFSGRQFSNSRSEMNVSTLELGDSALYLCASSPGHQSGANVLTFGAGSRLTVL.

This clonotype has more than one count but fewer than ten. The CDR3 coding sequence is TGTGCCAGCAGTTACGAGATAGCGGGCGGCTCCTACGAGCAGTACTTC. The encoded protein is CASSYEIAGGSYEQYF. This sequence joins TRBV6-2 or TRBV6-3 and TRBJ2-7; 7 positions agree with TRBD2. J gave up 0 bases and V 2 bases, and 7 bases lay outside the gene matches. Germline CDR1 MNHEY, CDR2 SVGEGT. The CDR3 runs to 16 residues.